This T cell receptor (beta chain) was recorded in a study of T cells in Graves' hyperthyroidism and ophthalmopathy. In this sample, this clonotype turned up many times. This CDR3 has 13 amino acids. Germline CDR1 and CDR2: DFQATT and SNEGSKA (reference sequence). J was trimmed by 6 bases and V by 4 bases; bases with no gene match: 8. Researchers amplified the TCR beta CDR3 regions from RNA transcripts. With the HTBI primer set, the TCR CDR3 went through a first round of RT-PCR. Using its own MiXCR run on the multiplex PCR reads, TCRdb lists one record per CDR3 protein. The repertoire has approximately 610,000 distinct CDR3 sequences, roughly 14% of them found once; the top ten carry 3.5% to 4.5%.

This clonotype originated in a woman aged 40 to 55 with Graves' ophthalmopathy. The sequencing sample was made of blood. This chain uses TRBV20-1 with TRBJ1-1; 7 bases map to TRBD1. CDR3 amino acids: CSANDRVFPEAFF. The CDR3 DNA sequence: TGCAGTGCTAATGACAGGGTATTTCCTGAAGCTTTCTTT.